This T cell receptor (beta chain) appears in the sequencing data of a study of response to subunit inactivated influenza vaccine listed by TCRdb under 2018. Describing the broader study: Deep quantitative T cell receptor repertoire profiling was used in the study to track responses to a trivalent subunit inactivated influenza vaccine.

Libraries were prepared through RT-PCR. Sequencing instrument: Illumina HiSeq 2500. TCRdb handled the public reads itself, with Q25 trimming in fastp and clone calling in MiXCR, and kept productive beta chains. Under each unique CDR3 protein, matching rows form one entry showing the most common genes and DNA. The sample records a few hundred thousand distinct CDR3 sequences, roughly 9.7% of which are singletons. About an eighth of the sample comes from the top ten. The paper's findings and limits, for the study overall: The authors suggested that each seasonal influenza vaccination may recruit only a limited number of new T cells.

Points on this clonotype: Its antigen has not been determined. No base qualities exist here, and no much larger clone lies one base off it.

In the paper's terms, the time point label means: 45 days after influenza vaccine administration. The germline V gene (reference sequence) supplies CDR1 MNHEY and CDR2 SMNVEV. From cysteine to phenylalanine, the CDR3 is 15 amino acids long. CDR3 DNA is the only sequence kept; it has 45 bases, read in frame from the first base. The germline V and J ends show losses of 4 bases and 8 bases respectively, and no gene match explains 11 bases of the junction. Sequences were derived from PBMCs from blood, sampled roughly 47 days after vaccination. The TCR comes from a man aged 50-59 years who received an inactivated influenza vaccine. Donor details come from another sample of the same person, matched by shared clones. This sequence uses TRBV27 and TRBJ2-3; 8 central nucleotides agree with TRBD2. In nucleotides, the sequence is TGTGCCAGCAGTTCCTCCGGGACTAGTATAGCTACGCAGTATTTT. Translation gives CASSSSGTSIATQYF.